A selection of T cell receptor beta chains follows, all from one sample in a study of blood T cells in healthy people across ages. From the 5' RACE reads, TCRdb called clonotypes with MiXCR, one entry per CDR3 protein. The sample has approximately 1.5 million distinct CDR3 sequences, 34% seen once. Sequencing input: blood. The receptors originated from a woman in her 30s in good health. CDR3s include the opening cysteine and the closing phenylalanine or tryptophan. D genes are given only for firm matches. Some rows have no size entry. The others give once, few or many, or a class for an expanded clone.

cdr3_nt: TGTGCCAGCAGCTTCCGGGACAGGGGTTTGAAGAACACTGAAGCTTTCTTT; cdr3_aa: CASSFRDRGLKNTEAFF; v_call: TRBV7-2; j_call: TRBJ1-1; cdr3_length: 17; clone_size: NA; d_call: TRBD1
cdr3_nt: TGCGCCAGCAGCCAAGAGGGACAGGCGTCGGGAACTGAAGCTTTCTTT; cdr3_aa: CASSQEGQASGTEAFF; v_call: TRBV4-1; j_call: TRBJ1-1; cdr3_length: 16; clone_size: NA; d_call: TRBD1
cdr3_nt: TGCAGTGCTAGAGCTCGGCTAGCGGGATTCAATGAGCAGTTCTTC; cdr3_aa: CSARARLAGFNEQFF; v_call: TRBV20-1; j_call: TRBJ2-1; cdr3_length: 15; clone_size: few; d_call: TRBD2
cdr3_nt: TGTGCCACCAGTGGTCCTAATCAGCCCCAGCATTTT; cdr3_aa: CATSGPNQPQHF; v_call: TRBV24-1; j_call: TRBJ1-5; cdr3_length: 12; clone_size: few; d_call: NA
cdr3_nt: TGCAGCGTTGAAGAATTGGACAACTATGGCTACACCTTC; cdr3_aa: CSVEELDNYGYTF; v_call: TRBV29-1; j_call: TRBJ1-2; cdr3_length: 13; clone_size: NA; d_call: NA
cdr3_nt: TGTGCCAGCAGGGTTAGGCCTGAACAGGGGCGGAACTATGGCTACACCTTC; cdr3_aa: CASRVRPEQGRNYGYTF; v_call: TRBV21-1; j_call: TRBJ1-2; cdr3_length: 17; clone_size: NA; d_call: NA
cdr3_nt: TGTGCCAGCAGCTTAGCCAGCGGGGGGGTAAATGAGCAGTTCTTC; cdr3_aa: CASSLASGGVNEQFF; v_call: TRBV7-9; j_call: TRBJ2-1; cdr3_length: 15; clone_size: few; d_call: TRBD2
cdr3_nt: TGTGCCACCAGCAGTGGGGGACAGGTCACAGGGAAAAAACTGTTTTTT; cdr3_aa: CATSSGGQVTGKKLFF; v_call: TRBV15; j_call: TRBJ1-4; cdr3_length: 16; clone_size: NA; d_call: TRBD1
cdr3_nt: TGTGCCAGCAGTCGCGGGACAGGGGAATACAATGAGCAGTTCTTC; cdr3_aa: CASSRGTGEYNEQFF; v_call: TRBV12-3/TRBV12-4; j_call: TRBJ2-1; cdr3_length: 15; clone_size: NA; d_call: TRBD1
cdr3_nt: TGTGCCAGCAGTTACCCCCCAGAGACCCAGTACTTC; cdr3_aa: CASSYPPETQYF; v_call: TRBV6-2/TRBV6-3; j_call: TRBJ2-5; cdr3_length: 12; clone_size: few; d_call: NA
cdr3_nt: TGCAGTGCTAAAGACAACCAGTCCTACGAGCAGTACTTC; cdr3_aa: CSAKDNQSYEQYF; v_call: TRBV20-1; j_call: TRBJ2-7; cdr3_length: 13; clone_size: NA; d_call: NA